This TCR beta chain stems from a study of Graves' ophthalmopathy and Graves' hyperthyroidism. The study's findings and limits: Sensitivity reached 85% to 90% and specificity roughly 82% for a 13-signature model separating ophthalmopathy from stable hyperthyroidism.

This clonotype came up a few times. Its antigen is currently unknown. Amplification of TCR beta CDR3 regions used RNA transcripts. Second-round multiplex PCR came after a first-round RT-PCR that employed HTBI primers. TCRdb reprocessed the multiplex PCR reads with MiXCR, giving one entry per CDR3 protein. The data show over a million distinct CDR3 sequences, with about 38% seen just once and over 8.5% held by the top ten. The V gene lost 3 bases and the J gene lost 5 bases, with 16 bases spanning the gap. The germline CDR1 and CDR2 sequences are LNHDA and SQIVND (reference sequence). The CDR3 sequence is 16 residues long.

This clonotype originated in an adult man with Graves' hyperthyroidism. Input material: peripheral blood or thyroid tissue (not recorded which). This sequence joins TRBV19 and TRBJ2-2; D is unresolved. CDR3 bases: TGTGCCAGTAGTATTTCGTCTGGCGAAGGTACCGGGGAGCTGTTTTTT. Amino acids: CASSISSGEGTGELFF.